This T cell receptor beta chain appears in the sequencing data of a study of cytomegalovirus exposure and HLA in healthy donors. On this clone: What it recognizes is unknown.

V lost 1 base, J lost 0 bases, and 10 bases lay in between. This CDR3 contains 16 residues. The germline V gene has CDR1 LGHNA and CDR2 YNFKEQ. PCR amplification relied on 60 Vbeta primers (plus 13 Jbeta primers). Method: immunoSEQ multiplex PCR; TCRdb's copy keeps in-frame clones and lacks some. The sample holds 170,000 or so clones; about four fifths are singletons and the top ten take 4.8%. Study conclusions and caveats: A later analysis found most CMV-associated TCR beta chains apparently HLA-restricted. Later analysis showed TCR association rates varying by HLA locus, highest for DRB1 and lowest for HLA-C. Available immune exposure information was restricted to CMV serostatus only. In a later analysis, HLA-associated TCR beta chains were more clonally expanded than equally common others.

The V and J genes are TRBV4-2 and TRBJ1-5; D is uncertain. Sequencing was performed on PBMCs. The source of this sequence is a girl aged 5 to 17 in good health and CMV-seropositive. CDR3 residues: CASSQAGEDSNQPQHF. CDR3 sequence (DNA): TGTGCCAGCAGCCAAGCCGGGGAGGATAGCAATCAGCCCCAGCATTTT.